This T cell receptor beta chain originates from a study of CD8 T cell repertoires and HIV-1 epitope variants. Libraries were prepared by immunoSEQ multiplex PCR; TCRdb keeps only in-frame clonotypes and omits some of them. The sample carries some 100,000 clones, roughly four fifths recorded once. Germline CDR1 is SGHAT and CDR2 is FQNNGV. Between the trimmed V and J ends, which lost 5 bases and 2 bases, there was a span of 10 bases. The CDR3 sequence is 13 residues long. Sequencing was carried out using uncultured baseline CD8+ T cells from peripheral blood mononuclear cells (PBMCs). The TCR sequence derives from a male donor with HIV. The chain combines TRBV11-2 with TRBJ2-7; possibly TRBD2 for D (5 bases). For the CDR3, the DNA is TGTGCCAGCAGCCCCGACGGGACCTACGAGCAGTACTTC. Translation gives CASSPDGTYEQYF.